This T cell receptor beta chain comes out of a study of T cell repertoires in ileal Crohn's disease. Turning to the study itself: Postoperative therapy was given to about half: some eleven thiopurines, around 17 anti-TNF agents.

The trim removed 3 bases at V and 6 bases at J, leaving 14 bases unmatched. The CDR3 is 17 amino acids. Germline CDR1 LNHDA, CDR2 SQIVND (reference sequence). Findings of the study overall: Within the first postoperative year, endoscopy came at median approximately 6.9 months. Clonality above 26.8% at surgery always came with endoscopic recurrence.

Time point described: neoterminal ileum biopsy at postoperative endoscopy, about 6 months after surgery. TCRB immunosequencing input was roughly 490 nanograms of biopsy DNA per sample. The method was immunoSEQ multiplex PCR; TCRdb's version includes in-frame clones alone and lacks a portion of them. The sample records roughly 16,000 clones, 65% to 80% being singletons. With respect to this clone: The antigen remains unidentified.

Sequences were obtained from ileal tissue. The receptor was derived from an adult with Crohn's disease. The V gene is TRBV19, the J gene TRBJ1-2; TRBD1 agrees at 9 bases. The CDR3 DNA reads as TGTGCCAGTAGTATCCCTCTACAGGGGGCGCGGTATGATGGCTACACCTTC. Translating it yields CASSIPLQGARYDGYTF. Combining the CDR3 with reference TRBV19 and TRBJ1-2 gives the whole variable domain DGGITQSPKYLFRKEGQNVTLSCEQNLNHDAMYWYRQDPGQGLRLIYYSQIVNDFQKGDIAEGYSVSREKKESFPLTVTSAQKNPTAFYLCASSIPLQGARYDGYTFGSGTRLTVV.